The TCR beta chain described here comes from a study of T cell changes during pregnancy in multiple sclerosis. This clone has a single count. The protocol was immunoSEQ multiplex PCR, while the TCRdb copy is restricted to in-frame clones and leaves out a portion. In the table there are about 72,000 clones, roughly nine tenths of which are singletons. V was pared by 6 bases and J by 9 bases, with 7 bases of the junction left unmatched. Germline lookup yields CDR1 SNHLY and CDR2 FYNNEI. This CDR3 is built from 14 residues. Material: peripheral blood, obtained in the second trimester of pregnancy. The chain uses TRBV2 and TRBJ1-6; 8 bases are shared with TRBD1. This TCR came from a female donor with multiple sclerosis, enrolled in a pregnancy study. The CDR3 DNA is TGTGCCAGCAGCGGGACAGGAGACGGTTCACCCCTCCACTTT. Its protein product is CASSGTGDGSPLHF.